What follows is one T cell receptor (beta chain) and its context. Its antigen is as yet unknown. The sample belongs to a study of cytomegalovirus exposure and HLA in healthy donors. Whole-study context: The 110 or so validation repertoires used a platform that matched the one used for the approximately 620 first-cohort repertoires, as a later analysis reported. Study-level points and caveats: Within the 90 to 150 validation repertoires, first-cohort TCR clusters tended to co-occur, according to a later analysis.

These donors were members of the approximately 110-subject validation cohort, a group separate from the roughly 670-subject first cohort. Measured with immunoSEQ multiplex PCR; TCRdb has only the in-frame clones, and not every one. This sample has under 350,000 clones, with 80% to 90% found just once. Trimming removed 6 bases at V and 6 bases at J, with 11 bases between. The CDR3 covers 11 residues. CDR1 is SQVTM and CDR2 is ANQGSEA in the germline V gene. This clonotype was obtained from a woman aged 18-30 years in good health and CMV-seronegative. The chain links TRBV29-1 to TRBJ1-2; no reliable D call. Sample: PBMCs. The CDR3 sequence: CSVLLSDGYTF. Written as DNA, the CDR3 is TGCAGCGTCCTACTTTCCGATGGCTACACCTTC.